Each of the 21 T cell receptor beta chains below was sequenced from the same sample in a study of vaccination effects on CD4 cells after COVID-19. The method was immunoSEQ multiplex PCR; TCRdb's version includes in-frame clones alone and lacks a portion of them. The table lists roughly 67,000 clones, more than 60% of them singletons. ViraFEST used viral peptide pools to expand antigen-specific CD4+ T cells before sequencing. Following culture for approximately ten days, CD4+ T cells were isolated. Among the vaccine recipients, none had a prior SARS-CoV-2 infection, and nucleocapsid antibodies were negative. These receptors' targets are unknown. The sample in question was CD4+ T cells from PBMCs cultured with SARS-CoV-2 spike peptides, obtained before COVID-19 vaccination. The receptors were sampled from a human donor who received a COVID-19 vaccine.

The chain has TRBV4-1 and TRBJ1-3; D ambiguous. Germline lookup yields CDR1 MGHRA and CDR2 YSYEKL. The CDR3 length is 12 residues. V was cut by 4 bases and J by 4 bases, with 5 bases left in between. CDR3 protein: CASSPQGNTIYF. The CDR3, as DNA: TGCGCCAGCAGCCCCCAAGGAAACACCATATATTTT.

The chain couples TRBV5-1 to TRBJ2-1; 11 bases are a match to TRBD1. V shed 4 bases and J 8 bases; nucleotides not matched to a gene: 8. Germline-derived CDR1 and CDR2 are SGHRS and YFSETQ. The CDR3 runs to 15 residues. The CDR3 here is CASSGRTGGSDEQFF. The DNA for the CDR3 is TGCGCCAGCAGCGGCCGGACAGGGGGCTCGGATGAGCAGTTCTTC.

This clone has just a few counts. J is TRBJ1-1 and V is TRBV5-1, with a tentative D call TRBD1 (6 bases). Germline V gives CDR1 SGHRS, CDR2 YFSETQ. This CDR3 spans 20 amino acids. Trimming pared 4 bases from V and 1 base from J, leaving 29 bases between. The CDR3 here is CASSRGGGFVKTYSNTEAFF. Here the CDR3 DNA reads TGCGCCAGCAGCCGAGGGGGGGGCTTCGTTAAAACTTATTCGAACACTGAAGCTTTCTTT.

The CDR3 nucleotides read TGTGCCAGCAGTGAGATGTATTTAGGCAATGAGCAGTTCTTC. It yields the protein CASSEMYLGNEQFF. The chain has TRBV11-2 and TRBJ2-1; unclear D gene. V shed 6 bases and J shed 6 bases, with 15 bases lying between them. CDR1 and CDR2 from the germline V gene are SGHAT and FQNNGV. This CDR3 spans 14 amino acids.

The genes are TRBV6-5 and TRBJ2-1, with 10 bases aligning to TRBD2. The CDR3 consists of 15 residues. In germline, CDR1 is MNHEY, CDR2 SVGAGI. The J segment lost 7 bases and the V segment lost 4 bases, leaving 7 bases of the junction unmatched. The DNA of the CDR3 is TGTGCCAGCAGTTCCTTAGCGGGGGGCGGGAATGAGCAGTTCTTC. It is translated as CASSSLAGGGNEQFF.

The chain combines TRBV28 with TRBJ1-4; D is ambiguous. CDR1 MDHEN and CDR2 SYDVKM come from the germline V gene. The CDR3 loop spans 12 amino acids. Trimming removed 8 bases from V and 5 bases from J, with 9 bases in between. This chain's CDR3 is CASRASNEKLFF. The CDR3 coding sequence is TGTGCCAGCCGCGCCTCCAATGAAAAACTGTTTTTT.

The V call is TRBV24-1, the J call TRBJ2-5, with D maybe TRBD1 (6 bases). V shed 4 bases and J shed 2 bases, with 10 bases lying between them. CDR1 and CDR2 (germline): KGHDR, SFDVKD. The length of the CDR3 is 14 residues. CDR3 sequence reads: CATSDPGAQETQYF. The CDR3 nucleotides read TGTGCCACCAGTGACCCAGGGGCGCAAGAGACCCAGTACTTC.

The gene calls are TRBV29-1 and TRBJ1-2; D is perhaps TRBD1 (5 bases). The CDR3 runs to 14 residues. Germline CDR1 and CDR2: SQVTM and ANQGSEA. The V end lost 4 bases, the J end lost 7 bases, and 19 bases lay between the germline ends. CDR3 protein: CSVAPTALGGGYTF. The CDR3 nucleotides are TGCAGCGTTGCCCCGACAGCCTTGGGGGGTGGCTACACCTTC. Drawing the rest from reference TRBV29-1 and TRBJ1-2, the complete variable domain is SAVISQKPSRDICQRGTSLTIQCQVDSQVTMMFWYRQQPGQSLTLIATANQGSEATYESGFVIDKFPISRPNLTFSTLTVSNMSPEDSSIYLCSVAPTALGGGYTFGSGTRLTVV.

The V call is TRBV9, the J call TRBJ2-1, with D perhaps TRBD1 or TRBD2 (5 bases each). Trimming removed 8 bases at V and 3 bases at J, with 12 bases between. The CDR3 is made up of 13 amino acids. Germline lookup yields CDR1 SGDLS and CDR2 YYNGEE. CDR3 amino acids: CASGTTHYNEQFF. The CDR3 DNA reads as TGTGCCAGTGGGACGACACACTACAATGAGCAGTTCTTC.

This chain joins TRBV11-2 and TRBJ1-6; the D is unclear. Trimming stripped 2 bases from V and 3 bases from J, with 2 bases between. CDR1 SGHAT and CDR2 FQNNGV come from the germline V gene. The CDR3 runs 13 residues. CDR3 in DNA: TGTGCCAGCAGCTTAAACTATAATTCACCCCTCCACTTT. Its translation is CASSLNYNSPLHF.

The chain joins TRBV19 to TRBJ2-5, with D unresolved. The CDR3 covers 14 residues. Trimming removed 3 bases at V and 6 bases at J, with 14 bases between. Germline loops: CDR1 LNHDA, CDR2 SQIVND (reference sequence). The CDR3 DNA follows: TGTGCCAGTAGTATGGTGGCCTTCGAACAGACCCAGTACTTC. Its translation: CASSMVAFEQTQYF.

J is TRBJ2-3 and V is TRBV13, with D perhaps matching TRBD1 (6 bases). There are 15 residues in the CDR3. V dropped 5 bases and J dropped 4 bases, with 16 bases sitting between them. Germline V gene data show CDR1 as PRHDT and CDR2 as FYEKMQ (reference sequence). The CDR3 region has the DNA TGTGCCAGCAGCCCAGGCAGGGGTAATCCAGATACGCAGTATTTT. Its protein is CASSPGRGNPDTQYF. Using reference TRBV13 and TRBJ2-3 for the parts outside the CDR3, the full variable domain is AAGVIQSPRHLIKEKRETATLKCYPIPRHDTVYWYQQGPGQDPQFLISFYEKMQSDKGSIPDRFSAQQFSDYHSELNMSSLELGDSALYFCASSPGRGNPDTQYFGPGTRLTVL.

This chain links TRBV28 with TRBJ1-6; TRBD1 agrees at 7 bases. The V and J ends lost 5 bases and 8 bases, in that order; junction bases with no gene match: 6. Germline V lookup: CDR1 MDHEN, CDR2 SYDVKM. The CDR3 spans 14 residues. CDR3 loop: CASSTRDSYSPLHF. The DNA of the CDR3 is TGTGCCAGCAGTACCCGGGACAGTTATTCACCCCTCCACTTT.

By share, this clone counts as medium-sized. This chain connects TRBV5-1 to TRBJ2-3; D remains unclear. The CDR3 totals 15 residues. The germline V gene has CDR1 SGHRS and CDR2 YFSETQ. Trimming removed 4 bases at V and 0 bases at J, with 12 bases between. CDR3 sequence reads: CASSPDGGSTDTQYF. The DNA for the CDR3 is TGCGCCAGCAGCCCGGACGGTGGCAGCACAGATACGCAGTATTTT.

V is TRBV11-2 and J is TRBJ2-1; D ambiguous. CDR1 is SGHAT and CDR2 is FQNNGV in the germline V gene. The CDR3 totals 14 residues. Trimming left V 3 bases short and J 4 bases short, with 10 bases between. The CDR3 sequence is CASSLPPLYNEQFF. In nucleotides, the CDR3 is TGTGCCAGCAGCTTGCCTCCCCTATACAATGAGCAGTTCTTC.

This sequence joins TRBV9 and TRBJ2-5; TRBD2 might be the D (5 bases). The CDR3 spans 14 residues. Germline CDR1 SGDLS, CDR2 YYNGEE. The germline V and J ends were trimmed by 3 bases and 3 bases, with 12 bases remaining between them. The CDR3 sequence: CASSARLTKETQYF. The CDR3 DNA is TGTGCCAGCAGCGCCCGACTAACTAAAGAGACCCAGTACTTC.

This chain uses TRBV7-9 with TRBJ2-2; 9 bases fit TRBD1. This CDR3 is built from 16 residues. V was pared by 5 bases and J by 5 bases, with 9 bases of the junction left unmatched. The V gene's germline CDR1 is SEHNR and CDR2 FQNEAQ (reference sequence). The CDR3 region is CASSSGQGLLTGELFF. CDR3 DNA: TGTGCCAGCAGCAGCGGACAGGGGTTGTTGACCGGGGAGCTGTTTTTT.

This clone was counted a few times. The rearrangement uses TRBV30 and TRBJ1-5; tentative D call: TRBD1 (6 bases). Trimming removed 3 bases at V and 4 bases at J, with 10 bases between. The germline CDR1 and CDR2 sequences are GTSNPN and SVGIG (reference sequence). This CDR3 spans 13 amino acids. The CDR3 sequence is CAWSPTGNQPQHF. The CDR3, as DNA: TGTGCCTGGAGCCCTACAGGGAATCAGCCCCAGCATTTT.

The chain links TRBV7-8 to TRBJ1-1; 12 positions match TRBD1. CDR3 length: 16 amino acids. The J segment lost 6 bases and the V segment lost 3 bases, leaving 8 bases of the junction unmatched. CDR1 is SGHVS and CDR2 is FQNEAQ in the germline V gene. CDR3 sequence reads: CASSFPGTGGLAEAFF. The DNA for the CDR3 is TGTGCCAGCAGCTTCCCAGGGACAGGGGGCTTAGCTGAAGCTTTCTTT.

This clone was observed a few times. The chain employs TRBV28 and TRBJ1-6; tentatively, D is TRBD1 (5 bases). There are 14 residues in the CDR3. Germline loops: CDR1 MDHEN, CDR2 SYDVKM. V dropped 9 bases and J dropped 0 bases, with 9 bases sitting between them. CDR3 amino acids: CASIDSSYNSPLHF. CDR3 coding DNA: TGTGCCAGTATCGACAGCTCCTATAATTCACCCCTCCACTTT.

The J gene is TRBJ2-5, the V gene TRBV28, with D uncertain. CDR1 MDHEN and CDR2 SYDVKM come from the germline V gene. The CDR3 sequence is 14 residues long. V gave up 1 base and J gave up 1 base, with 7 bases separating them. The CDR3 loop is CASSLSPVQETQYF. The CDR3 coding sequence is TGTGCCAGCAGTTTATCCCCAGTCCAAGAGACCCAGTACTTC. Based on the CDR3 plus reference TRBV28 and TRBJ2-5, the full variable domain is DVKVTQSSRYLVKRTGEKVFLECVQDMDHENMFWYRQDPGLGLRLIYFSYDVKMKEKGDIPEGYSVSREKKERFSLILESASTNQTSMYLCASSLSPVQETQYFGPGTRLLVL.